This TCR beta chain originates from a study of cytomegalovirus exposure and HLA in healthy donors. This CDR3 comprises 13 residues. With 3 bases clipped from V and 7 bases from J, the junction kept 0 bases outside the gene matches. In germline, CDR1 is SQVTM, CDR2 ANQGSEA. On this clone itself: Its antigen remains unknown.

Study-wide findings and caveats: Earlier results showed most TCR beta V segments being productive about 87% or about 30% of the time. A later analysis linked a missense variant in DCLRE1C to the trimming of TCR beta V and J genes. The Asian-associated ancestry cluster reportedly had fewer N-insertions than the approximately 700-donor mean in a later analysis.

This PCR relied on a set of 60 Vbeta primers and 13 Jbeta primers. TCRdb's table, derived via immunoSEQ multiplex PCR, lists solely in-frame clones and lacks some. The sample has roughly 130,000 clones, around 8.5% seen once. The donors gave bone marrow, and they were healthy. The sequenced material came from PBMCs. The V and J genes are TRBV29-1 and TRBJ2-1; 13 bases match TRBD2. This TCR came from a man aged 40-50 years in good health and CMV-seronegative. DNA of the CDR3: TGCAGCGTTGAGACTAGCGGGGGGAATGAGCAGTTCTTC. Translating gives CSVETSGGNEQFF.